This T cell receptor beta chain was observed in a study of graft-versus-host responses after intestinal transplantation. Study summary: Among the recipients, transplants were multivisceral, liver-intestinal, or isolated intestinal. General study results and limits: The presence of high graft-versus-host to host-versus-graft clonal ratios in allografts characterized patients with graft-donor T cell macrochimerism. Marrow from the recipient contained GvH clones, some of which had appeared first in ileum or blood. HvG clone declines early post-transplant were associated with peak circulating GvH levels.

Here immunoSEQ multiplex PCR was the method, and the copy in TCRdb shows in-frame clones only, minus some. Among over 65,000 clones, about nine tenths were seen once, and the ten largest hold approximately 0.1%. This clone occurred once. Its antigen is unknown. This CDR3 spans 15 amino acids. Germline CDR1 reads SSHAT; CDR2 reads FNYEAQ (reference sequence). The V gene end was trimmed by 3 bases and the J gene end by 3 bases; junction bases not matched to a gene: 3. The sequencing here drew on unstimulated CD4+ T cells sorted from spleen or lymph node cells, taken before intestinal transplant. The V call is TRBV7-7, the J call TRBJ2-3; 10 nucleotides align to TRBD1. This TCR derives from a human donor who received an intestinal transplant. DNA of the CDR3: TGTGCCAGCAGCTTGGGGACAGGGGTTACAGATACGCAGTATTTT. Protein sequence: CASSLGTGVTDTQYF. The full variable domain, completed using reference TRBV7-7 and TRBJ2-3, is GAGVSQSPRYKVTKRGQDVTLRCDPISSHATLYWYQQALGQGPEFLTYFNYEAQPDKSGLPSDRFSAERPEGSISTLTIQRTEQRDSAMYRCASSLGTGVTDTQYFGPGTRLTVL.